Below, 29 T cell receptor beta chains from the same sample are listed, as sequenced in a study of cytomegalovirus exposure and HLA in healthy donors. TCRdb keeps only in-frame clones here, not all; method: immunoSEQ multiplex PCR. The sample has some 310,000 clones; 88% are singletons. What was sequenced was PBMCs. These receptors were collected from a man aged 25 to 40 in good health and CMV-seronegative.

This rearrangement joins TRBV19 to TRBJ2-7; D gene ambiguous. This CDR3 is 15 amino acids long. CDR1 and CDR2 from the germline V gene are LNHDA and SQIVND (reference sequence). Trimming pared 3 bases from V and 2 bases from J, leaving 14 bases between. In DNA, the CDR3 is TGTGCCAGTAGTATTTTGTCAGGAACCCCCTACGAGCAGTACTTC. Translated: CASSILSGTPYEQYF.

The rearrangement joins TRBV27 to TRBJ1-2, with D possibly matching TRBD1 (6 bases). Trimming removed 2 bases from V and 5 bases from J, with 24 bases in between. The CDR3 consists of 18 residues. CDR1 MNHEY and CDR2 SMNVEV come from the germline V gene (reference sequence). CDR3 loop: CASSLPTATGTPRYGYTF. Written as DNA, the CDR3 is TGTGCCAGCAGTTTACCCACAGCGACCGGGACACCGCGATATGGCTACACCTTC.

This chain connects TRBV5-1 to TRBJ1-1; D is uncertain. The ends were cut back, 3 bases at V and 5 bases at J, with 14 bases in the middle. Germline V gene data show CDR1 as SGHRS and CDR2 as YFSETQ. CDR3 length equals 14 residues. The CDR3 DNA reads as TGCGCCAGCAGCTACGGCTACGAGAGGACTGAAGCTTTCTTT. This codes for CASSYGYERTEAFF.

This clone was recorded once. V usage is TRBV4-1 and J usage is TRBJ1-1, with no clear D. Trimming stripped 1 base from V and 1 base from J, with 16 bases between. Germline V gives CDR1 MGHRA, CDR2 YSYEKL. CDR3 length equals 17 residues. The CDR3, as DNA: TGCGCCAGCAGCCAAGCCCCTTACGGAGAACCGAACACTGAAGCTTTCTTT. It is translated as CASSQAPYGEPNTEAFF.

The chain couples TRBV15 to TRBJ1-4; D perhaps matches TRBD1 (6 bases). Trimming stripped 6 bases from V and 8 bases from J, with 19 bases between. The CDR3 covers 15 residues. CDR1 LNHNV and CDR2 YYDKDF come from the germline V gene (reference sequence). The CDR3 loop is CATSINTGSREKLFF. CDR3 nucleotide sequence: TGTGCCACCAGTATTAACACAGGGTCGCGAGAAAAACTGTTTTTT.

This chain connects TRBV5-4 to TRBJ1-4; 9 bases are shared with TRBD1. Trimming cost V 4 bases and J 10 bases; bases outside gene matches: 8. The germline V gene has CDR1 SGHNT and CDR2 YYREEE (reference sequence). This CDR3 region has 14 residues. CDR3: CASSAGTGSAKLFF. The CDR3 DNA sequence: TGTGCCAGCAGCGCCGGGACAGGGTCGGCAAAACTGTTTTTT. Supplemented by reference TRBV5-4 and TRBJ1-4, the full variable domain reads ETGVTQSPTHLIKTRGQQVTLRCSSQSGHNTVSWYQQALGQGPQFIFQYYREEENGRGNFPPRFSGLQFPNYSSELNVNALELDDSALYLCASSAGTGSAKLFFGSGTQLSVL.

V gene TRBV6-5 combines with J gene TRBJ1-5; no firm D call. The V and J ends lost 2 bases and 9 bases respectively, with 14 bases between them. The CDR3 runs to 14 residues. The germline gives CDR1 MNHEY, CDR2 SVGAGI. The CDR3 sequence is CASSYGESGRPQHF. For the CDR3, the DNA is TGTGCCAGCAGTTACGGGGAGAGTGGTCGGCCCCAGCATTTT.

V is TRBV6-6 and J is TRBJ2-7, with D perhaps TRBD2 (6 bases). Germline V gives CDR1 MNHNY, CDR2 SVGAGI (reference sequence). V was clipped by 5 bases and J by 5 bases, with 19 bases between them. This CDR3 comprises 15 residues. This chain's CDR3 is CASSIRAGGNHEQYF. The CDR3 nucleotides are TGTGCCAGCAGTATCCGGGCCGGCGGGAACCACGAGCAGTACTTC.

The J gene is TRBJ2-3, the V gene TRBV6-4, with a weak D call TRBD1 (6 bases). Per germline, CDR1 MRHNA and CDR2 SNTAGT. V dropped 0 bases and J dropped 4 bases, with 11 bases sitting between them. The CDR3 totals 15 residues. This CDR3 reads CASSDSMGAADTQYF. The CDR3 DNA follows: TGTGCCAGCAGTGACTCGATGGGGGCCGCAGATACGCAGTATTTT.

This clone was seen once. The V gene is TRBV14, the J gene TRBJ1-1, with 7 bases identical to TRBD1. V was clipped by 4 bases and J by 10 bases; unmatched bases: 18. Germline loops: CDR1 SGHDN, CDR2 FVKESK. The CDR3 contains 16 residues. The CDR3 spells CASSPPPPQGFRGAFF. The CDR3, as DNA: TGTGCCAGCAGCCCTCCCCCACCACAGGGGTTTCGGGGAGCTTTCTTT.

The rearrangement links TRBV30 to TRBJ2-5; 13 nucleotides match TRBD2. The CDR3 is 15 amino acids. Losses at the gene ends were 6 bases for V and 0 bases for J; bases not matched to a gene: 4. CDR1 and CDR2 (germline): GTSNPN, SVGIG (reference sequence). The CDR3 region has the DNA TGTGCCTGCACGACTAGCGGGGGGCACCAAGAGACCCAGTACTTC. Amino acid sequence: CACTTSGGHQETQYF.

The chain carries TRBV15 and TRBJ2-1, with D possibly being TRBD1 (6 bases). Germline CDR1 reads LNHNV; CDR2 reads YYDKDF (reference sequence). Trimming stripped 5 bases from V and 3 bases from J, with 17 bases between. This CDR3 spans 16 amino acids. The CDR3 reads CATSQIKQGNYNEQFF. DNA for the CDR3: TGTGCCACCAGCCAGATAAAACAGGGAAACTACAATGAGCAGTTCTTC.

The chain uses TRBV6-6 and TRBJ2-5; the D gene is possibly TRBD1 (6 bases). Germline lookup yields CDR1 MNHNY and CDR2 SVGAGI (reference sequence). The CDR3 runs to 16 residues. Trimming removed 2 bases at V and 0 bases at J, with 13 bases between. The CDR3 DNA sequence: TGTGCCAGCAGTTACGGGGGCAGAACGTACCAAGAGACCCAGTACTTC. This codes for CASSYGGRTYQETQYF.

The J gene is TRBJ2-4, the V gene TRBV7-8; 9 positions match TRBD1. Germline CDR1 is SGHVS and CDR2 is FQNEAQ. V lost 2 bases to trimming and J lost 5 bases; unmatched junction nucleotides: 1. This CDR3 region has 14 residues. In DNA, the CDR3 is TGTGCCAGCAGCTTAAGGACAGGGGAAAACATTCAGTACTTC. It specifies CASSLRTGENIQYF.

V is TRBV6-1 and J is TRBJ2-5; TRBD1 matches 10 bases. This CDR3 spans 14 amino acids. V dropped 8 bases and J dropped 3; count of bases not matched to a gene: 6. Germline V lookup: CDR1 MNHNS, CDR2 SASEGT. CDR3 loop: CASGTGEGKETQYF. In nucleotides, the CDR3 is TGTGCCAGCGGGACAGGGGAAGGGAAAGAGACCCAGTACTTC.

CDR3 residues: CASSPLNTKGASSGNTIYF. DNA for the CDR3: TGTGCCAGCTCACCACTAAATACTAAGGGGGCGAGCTCTGGAAACACCATATATTTT. The chain links TRBV18 to TRBJ1-3; 7 bases are shared with TRBD1. From germline, CDR1 is KGHSH and CDR2 LQKENI. The V gene end was trimmed by 1 base and the J gene end by 0 bases; junction bases not matched to a gene: 12. The CDR3 length is 19 residues.

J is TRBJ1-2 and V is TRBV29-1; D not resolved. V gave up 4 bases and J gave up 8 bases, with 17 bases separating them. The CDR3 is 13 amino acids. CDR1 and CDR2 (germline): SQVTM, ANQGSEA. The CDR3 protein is CSVASRPLEGYTF. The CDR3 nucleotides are TGCAGCGTTGCATCGAGGCCTTTGGAAGGCTACACCTTC. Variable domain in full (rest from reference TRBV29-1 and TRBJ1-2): SAVISQKPSRDICQRGTSLTIQCQVDSQVTMMFWYRQQPGQSLTLIATANQGSEATYESGFVIDKFPISRPNLTFSTLTVSNMSPEDSSIYLCSVASRPLEGYTFGSGTRLTVV.

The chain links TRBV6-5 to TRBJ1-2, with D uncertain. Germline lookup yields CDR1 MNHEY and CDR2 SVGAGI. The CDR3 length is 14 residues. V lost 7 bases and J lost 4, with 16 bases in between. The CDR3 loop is CASKGDYQTYGYTF. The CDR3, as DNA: TGTGCCAGCAAAGGTGACTACCAGACCTATGGCTACACCTTC.

The CDR3 nucleotides read TGTGCCAGCAGCTCGACAGGGGGTGACTACAATGAGCAGTTCTTC. Translated, it gives CASSSTGGDYNEQFF. V is TRBV5-4 and J is TRBJ2-1, with 9 bases lining up with TRBD1. The CDR3 contains 15 residues. V lost 3 bases to trimming and J lost 3 bases; unmatched junction nucleotides: 4. The germline V gene encodes CDR1 SGHNT and CDR2 YYREEE (reference sequence). The full variable domain, with the rest looked up from reference TRBV5-4 and TRBJ2-1, is ETGVTQSPTHLIKTRGQQVTLRCSSQSGHNTVSWYQQALGQGPQFIFQYYREEENGRGNFPPRFSGLQFPNYSSELNVNALELDDSALYLCASSSTGGDYNEQFFGPGTRLTVL.

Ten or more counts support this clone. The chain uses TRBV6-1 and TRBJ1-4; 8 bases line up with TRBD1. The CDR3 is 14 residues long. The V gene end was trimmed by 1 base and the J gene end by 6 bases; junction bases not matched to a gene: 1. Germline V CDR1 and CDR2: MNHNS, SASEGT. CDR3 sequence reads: CASSEGTGHEKLFF. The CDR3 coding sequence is TGTGCCAGCAGTGAAGGGACAGGGCATGAAAAACTGTTTTTT.

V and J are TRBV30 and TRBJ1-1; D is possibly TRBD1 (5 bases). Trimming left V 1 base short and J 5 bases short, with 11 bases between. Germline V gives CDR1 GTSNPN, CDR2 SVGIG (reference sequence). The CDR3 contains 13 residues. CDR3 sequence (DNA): TGTGCCTGGAGTGGGACCGGGGGGACTGAAGCTTTCTTT. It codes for CAWSGTGGTEAFF.

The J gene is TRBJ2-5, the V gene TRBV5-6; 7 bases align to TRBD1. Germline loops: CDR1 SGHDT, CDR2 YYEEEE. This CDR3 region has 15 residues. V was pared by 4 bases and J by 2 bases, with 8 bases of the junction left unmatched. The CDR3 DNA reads TGTGCCAGCAGCCCGAACCGGGACAGACAAGAGACCCAGTACTTC. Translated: CASSPNRDRQETQYF.

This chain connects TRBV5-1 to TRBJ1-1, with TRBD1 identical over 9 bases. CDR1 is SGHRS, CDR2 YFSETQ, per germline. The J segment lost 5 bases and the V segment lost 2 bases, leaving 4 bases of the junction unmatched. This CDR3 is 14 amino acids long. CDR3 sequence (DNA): TGCGCCAGCAGCTTAACAGGGGGCTATACTGAAGCTTTCTTT. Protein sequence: CASSLTGGYTEAFF.

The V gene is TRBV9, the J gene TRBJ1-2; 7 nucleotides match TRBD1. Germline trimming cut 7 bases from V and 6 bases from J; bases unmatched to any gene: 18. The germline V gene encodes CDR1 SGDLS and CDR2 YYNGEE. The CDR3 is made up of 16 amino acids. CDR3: CASGGIYGEGANGYTF. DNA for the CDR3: TGTGCCAGCGGAGGAATCTATGGAGAGGGGGCGAATGGCTACACCTTC.

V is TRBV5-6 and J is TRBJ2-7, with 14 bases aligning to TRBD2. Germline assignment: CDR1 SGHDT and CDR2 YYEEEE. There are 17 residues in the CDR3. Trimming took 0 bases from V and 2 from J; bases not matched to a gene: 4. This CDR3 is CASSLGLAGGPAYEQYF. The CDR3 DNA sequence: TGTGCCAGCAGCTTGGGACTAGCGGGGGGGCCAGCCTACGAGCAGTACTTC.

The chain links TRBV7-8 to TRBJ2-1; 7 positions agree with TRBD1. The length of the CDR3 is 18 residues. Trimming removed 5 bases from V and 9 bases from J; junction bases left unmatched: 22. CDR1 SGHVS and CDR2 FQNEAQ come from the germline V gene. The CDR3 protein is CASSRITGQGVRSSEQFF. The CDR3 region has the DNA TGTGCCAGCAGCCGCATCACTGGCCAGGGGGTACGTTCCAGTGAGCAGTTCTTC. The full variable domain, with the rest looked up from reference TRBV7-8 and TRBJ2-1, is GAGVSQSPRYKVAKRGQDVALRCDPISGHVSLFWYQQALGQGPEFLTYFQNEAQLDKSGLPSDRFFAERPEGSVSTLKIQRTQQEDSAVYLCASSRITGQGVRSSEQFFGPGTRLTVL.

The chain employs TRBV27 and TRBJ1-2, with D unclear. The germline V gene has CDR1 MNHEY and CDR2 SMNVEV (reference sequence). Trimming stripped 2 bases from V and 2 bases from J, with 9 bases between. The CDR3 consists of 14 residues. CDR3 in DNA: TGTGCCAGCAGTTTAGGAACAGCAAACTATGGCTACACCTTC. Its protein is CASSLGTANYGYTF.

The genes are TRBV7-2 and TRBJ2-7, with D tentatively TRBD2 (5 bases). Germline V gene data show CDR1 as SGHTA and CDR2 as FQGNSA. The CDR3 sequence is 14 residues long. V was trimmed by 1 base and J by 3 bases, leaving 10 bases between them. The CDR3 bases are TGTGCCAGCAGCTTAGGATTCCGGGGCTACGAGCAGTACTTC. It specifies CASSLGFRGYEQYF.

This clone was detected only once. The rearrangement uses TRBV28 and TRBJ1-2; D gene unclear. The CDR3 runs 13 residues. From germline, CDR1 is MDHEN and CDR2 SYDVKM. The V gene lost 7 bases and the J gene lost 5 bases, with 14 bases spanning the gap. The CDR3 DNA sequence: TGTGCCAGCACCAGTGGGCGCGTATATGGCTACACCTTC. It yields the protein CASTSGRVYGYTF.